Each of the 8 T cell receptor beta chains below was sequenced from the same sample in a study of blood T cell repertoires in COVID-19 (TCRdb year 2020). Libraries were made using the immunoSEQ multiplex PCR assay. TCRdb's version of the immuneACCESS table is confined to in-frame rearrangements and falls short of the full clone set. An unresolved V gene accounts for under half of the shortfall where checked; the remainder is of unknown origin. The sample profile shows about 140,000 clones; roughly 89% of them were found once. In total, the top ten clones hold about 8.1% of the sample. The sequenced sample consisted of peripheral blood. The receptors originated from a young man with COVID-19, enrolled during active disease.

V gene TRBV2 combines with J gene TRBJ2-4; tentative D call: TRBD1 (5 bases). CDR3 length: 17 residues. Germline assignment: CDR1 SNHLY and CDR2 FYNNEI. V was cut by 3 bases and J by 1 base, with 16 bases left in between. CDR3 sequence reads: CASSDVSGFLAKNIQYF. CDR3 coding DNA: TGTGCCAGCAGTGATGTTTCAGGGTTCTTGGCCAAAAACATTCAGTACTTC.

The J gene is TRBJ2-7, the V gene TRBV11-2, with TRBD1 identical over 8 bases. V lost 5 bases to trimming and J lost 3 bases; unmatched junction nucleotides: 6. Per the germline V gene, CDR1 is SGHAT and CDR2 is FQNNGV. The CDR3 has 14 amino acids. The CDR3 loop reads CASSARTGNYEQYF. The CDR3 bases are TGTGCCAGCAGCGCCAGGACAGGGAACTACGAGCAGTACTTC.

The chain links TRBV3-1 (or the pseudogene TRBV3-2) to TRBJ1-5, with a possible D match to TRBD1 (5 bases). The germline CDR1 and CDR2 sequences are LGHDT and YNNKEL (reference sequence). V was clipped by 0 bases and J by 9 bases, with 9 bases between them. The CDR3 consists of 13 residues. CDR3 residues: CASSQETGLPQHF. Written as DNA, the CDR3 is TGTGCCAGCAGCCAAGAAACGGGACTGCCCCAGCATTTT.

V usage is TRBV4-2 and J usage is TRBJ2-1, with TRBD2 matching over 13 bases. In germline, CDR1 is LGHNA, CDR2 YNFKEQ. The V and J ends lost 1 base and 0 bases, in that order; junction bases with no gene match: 9. The CDR3 totals 20 residues. The CDR3 coding sequence is TGTGCCAGCAGCCAAGCACTAGCGGGAGGGCCTTTACCCTCCTACAATGAGCAGTTCTTC. It specifies CASSQALAGGPLPSYNEQFF.

The chain joins TRBV27 to TRBJ1-1, with a weak D call TRBD1 (6 bases). Germline V gives CDR1 MNHEY, CDR2 SMNVEV (reference sequence). Trimming removed 5 bases at V and 3 bases at J, with 13 bases between. CDR3 length: 14 residues. The CDR3 is CASSPGASDTEAFF. In DNA form, the CDR3 reads TGTGCCAGCAGTCCAGGGGCTTCCGACACTGAAGCTTTCTTT.

The chain carries TRBV27 and TRBJ1-5, with D unresolved. Trimming removed 5 bases from V and 3 bases from J, with 8 bases in between. The CDR3 is made up of 13 amino acids. CDR1 MNHEY and CDR2 SMNVEV come from the germline V gene (reference sequence). CDR3 bases: TGTGCCAGCAGTACCGGGAACAATCAGCCCCAGCATTTT. Translation: CASSTGNNQPQHF.

The V call is TRBV11-2, the J call TRBJ2-7; perhaps TRBD1 as D (6 bases). CDR1 and CDR2 (germline): SGHAT, FQNNGV. V was shortened by 4 bases and J by 7 bases, with 17 bases between the two germline ends. The length of the CDR3 is 14 residues. The CDR3 nucleotides are TGTGCCAGCAGCTGGAGGCAAACAGGGTTAGAGCAGTACTTC. Amino acids: CASSWRQTGLEQYF.

The chain joins TRBV25-1 to TRBJ1-1, with D perhaps TRBD1 (5 bases). V lost 5 bases and J lost 0, with 19 bases in between. This CDR3 contains 17 residues. The V gene's germline CDR1 is MGHDK and CDR2 SYGVNS. CDR3 protein: CASSTPGGEGMNTEAFF. CDR3 nucleotide sequence: TGTGCCAGCAGTACTCCCGGGGGAGAGGGCATGAACACTGAAGCTTTCTTT.